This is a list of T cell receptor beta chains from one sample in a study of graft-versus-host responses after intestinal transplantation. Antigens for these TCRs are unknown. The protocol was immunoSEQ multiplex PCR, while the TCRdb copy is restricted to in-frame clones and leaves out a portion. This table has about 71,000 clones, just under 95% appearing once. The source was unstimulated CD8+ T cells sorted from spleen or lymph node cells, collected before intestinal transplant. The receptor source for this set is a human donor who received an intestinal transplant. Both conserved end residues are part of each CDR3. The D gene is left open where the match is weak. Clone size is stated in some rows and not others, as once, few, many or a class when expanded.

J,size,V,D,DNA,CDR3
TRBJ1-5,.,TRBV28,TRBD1,TGTGCCAGCAGTTTACCTTCGGGACAGCCAACCTCCCCTAGCAATCAGCCCCAGCATTTT,CASSLPSGQPTSPSNQPQHF
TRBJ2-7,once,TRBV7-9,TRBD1,TGTGCCACGGATACCGGGACAGGGTTCTACGAGCAGTACTTC,CATDTGTGFYEQYF
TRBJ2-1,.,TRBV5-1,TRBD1,TGCGCCAGCAGCTCCGGGACAGGGGGCTACTACAATGAGCAGTTCTTC,CASSSGTGGYYNEQFF
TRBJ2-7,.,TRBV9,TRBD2,TGTGCCAGCAGCGTCGGTTCTAGCGGGACCGCCTACGAGCAGTACTTC,CASSVGSSGTAYEQYF
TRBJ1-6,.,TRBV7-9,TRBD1,TGTGCCAGCAGCTTTGCAGGGGGCGCTTATGGATCACCCCTCCACTTT,CASSFAGGAYGSPLHF
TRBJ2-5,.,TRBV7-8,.,TGTGCCAGCAGCCCTAAACGGACATTTCAAGAGACCCAGTACTTC,CASSPKRTFQETQYF
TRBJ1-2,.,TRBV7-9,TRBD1,TGTGCCAGCAGCCCCGGGACAGCCCCATCCTATGGCTACACCTTC,CASSPGTAPSYGYTF
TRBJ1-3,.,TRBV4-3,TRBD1,TGCGCCAGCACCCAACAGGGGCGCATCTCTGGAAACACCATATATTTT,CASTQQGRISGNTIYF
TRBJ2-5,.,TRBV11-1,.,TGTGCCAGCAGCTTAGCGGGGGGAAATGGATGGGAGACCCAGTACTTC,CASSLAGGNGWETQYF
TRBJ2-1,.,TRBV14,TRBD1,TGTGCCAGCAGCCAAGATGGGACAGGGAGGAACAATGAGCAGTTCTTC,CASSQDGTGRNNEQFF
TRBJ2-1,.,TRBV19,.,TGTGCCAGTAGTATATCCGGGACAGGGCTTTTAGGGACTAGCAATGAGCAGTTCTTC,CASSISGTGLLGTSNEQFF
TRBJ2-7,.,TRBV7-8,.,TGTGCCAGCAGCTTACAGGGCGAGCAGTACTTC,CASSLQGEQYF
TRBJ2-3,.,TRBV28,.,TGTGCCAGCAGTTTTCGGAGAAGCACAGATACGCAGTATTTT,CASSFRRSTDTQYF
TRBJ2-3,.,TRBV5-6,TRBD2,TGTGCCAGCAGCTTGGGGATAGCGGGGTCCACAGATACGCAGTATTTT,CASSLGIAGSTDTQYF
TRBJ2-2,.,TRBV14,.,TGTGCCAGCAGCCCCTCGGACGTACCCTTCACCGGGGAGCTGTTTTTT,CASSPSDVPFTGELFF
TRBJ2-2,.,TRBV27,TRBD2,TGTGCCAGTGACCCGGGACTAGCGGGAGTAGGCACCGGGGAGCTGTTTTTT,CASDPGLAGVGTGELFF
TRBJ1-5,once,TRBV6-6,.,TGTGCCAGCAGCCACTGGAGTCAGCCCCAGCATTTT,CASSHWSQPQHF
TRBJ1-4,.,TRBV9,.,TGTGCCAGCAGCTCTAACTTACAGGGATCGAATGAAAAACTGTTTTTT,CASSSNLQGSNEKLFF
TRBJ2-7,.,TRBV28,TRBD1,TGTGCCAGCAGTTTTCTACGGGACAGCTCCTACGAGCAGTACTTC,CASSFLRDSSYEQYF
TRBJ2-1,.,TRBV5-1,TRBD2,TGCGCCAGCAGCGTGAGGACTAGCGGCTCCTACAATGAGCAGTTCTTC,CASSVRTSGSYNEQFF
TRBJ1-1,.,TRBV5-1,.,TGTGCCAGCAGCCTTGGGGACACTGAAGCTTTCTTT,CASSLGDTEAFF
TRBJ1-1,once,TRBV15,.,TGTGCCACCAGCCCCAGTAGGGGTACTGAAGCTTTCTTT,CATSPSRGTEAFF
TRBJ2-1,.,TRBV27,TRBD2,TGTGCCAGCAGTTTATCGTTACTAGCGGGAGGAAAAGACAATGAGCAGTTCTTC,CASSLSLLAGGKDNEQFF
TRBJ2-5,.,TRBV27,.,TGTGCCAGCAGTCCAGGCGGCAGGTTGGGAGAGACCCAGTACTTC,CASSPGGRLGETQYF
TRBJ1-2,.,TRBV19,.,TGTGCCAGTATGGGGGGCCCCTCTAATGATGGCTACACCTTC,CASMGGPSNDGYTF
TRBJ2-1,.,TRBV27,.,TGTGCCAGCAGTTTATTGGATAGCGGAGCTATCTACAATGAGCAGTTCTTC,CASSLLDSGAIYNEQFF
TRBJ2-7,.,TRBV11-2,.,TGTGCCAGCAACACCTGGGAGGATCTCTACGAGCAGTACTTC,CASNTWEDLYEQYF
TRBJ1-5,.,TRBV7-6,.,TGTGCCAGCAGCTTAGACCCAAATCAGCCCCAGCATTTT,CASSLDPNQPQHF
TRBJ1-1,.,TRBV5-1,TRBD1,TGCGCCAGCATCGAGGACAGGGGCACTGAAGCTTTCTTT,CASIEDRGTEAFF
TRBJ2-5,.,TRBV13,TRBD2,TGTGCCAGCAGCCCCGGACTAGCGGAGGGGGGGGAGACCCAGTACTTC,CASSPGLAEGGETQYF
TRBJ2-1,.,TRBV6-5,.,TGTGCCAGCACGTTAGGGGCTGAGCAGTTCTTC,CASTLGAEQFF
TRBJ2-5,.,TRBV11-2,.,TGTGCCAGCAGCTTATATGCGGGCTTACAAGAGACCCAGTACTTC,CASSLYAGLQETQYF
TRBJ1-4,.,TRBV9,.,TGTGCCAGCGGAATTGGGGGTGAAAAACTGTTTTTT,CASGIGGEKLFF
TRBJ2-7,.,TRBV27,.,TGTGCCAGCAGCGATCCGGCTGCCCCCTCCTACGAGCAGTACTTC,CASSDPAAPSYEQYF
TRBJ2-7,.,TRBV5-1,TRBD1,TGCGCCAGCAGCTTGGGACAGGGGTCCTACGAGCAGTACTTC,CASSLGQGSYEQYF
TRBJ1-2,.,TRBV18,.,TGTGCCAGCTCTCGAACGGGGTATGGCTACACCTTC,CASSRTGYGYTF